These 2 T cell receptor beta chains were all obtained from the same sample, sequenced in a study of cytomegalovirus exposure and HLA in healthy donors (dated by TCRdb to about 2017). The library was prepared using the immunoSEQ multiplex PCR assay. In TCRdb, the immuneACCESS table is reduced to in-frame sequences with V and J assigned. These tables do not hold every clone; where another copy was compared, an unresolved V gene accounts for under half, and the others remain unexplained. The sample table shows approximately 98,000 clones, and under 85% are seen once. The ten largest make up roughly 3% of the sample. Material: PBMCs. The origin of the receptors is a woman younger than 30 in good health and CMV-seronegative.

V usage is TRBV30 and J usage is TRBJ1-2; 10 nucleotides align to TRBD1. This CDR3 is 14 amino acids long. Germline loops: CDR1 GTSNPN, CDR2 SVGIG (reference sequence). With 4 bases clipped from V and 4 bases from J, the junction kept 6 bases outside the gene matches. This chain's CDR3 is CAWKTGGYAYGYTF. The DNA for the CDR3 is TGTGCCTGGAAGACAGGGGGCTATGCCTATGGCTACACCTTC.

This clone was found a few times. The rearrangement uses TRBV29-1 and TRBJ1-1; 8 bases match TRBD1. The germline CDR1 and CDR2 sequences are SQVTM and ANQGSEA. V shed 1 base and J 4 bases; nucleotides not matched to a gene: 8. CDR3 length: 15 residues. Here the CDR3 reads CSVEASTGVRTEAFF. For the CDR3, the DNA is TGCAGCGTTGAAGCTTCGACAGGGGTGCGCACTGAAGCTTTCTTT.